The 4 T cell receptor beta chains below all came from one sample that was sequenced in a study of blood T cell repertoires in COVID-19. Only in-frame clones appear in the TCRdb table, and some are missing; sequencing was by immunoSEQ multiplex PCR. The table includes 150,000 or so clones, about 86% detected once. Sequenced material: peripheral blood. The receptor source for this set is an older woman with acute or convalescent COVID-19.

This chain joins TRBV19 and TRBJ2-1, with a weak D call TRBD2 (5 bases). The V gene lost 1 base and the J gene lost 8 bases, with 15 bases spanning the gap. This CDR3 is built from 15 residues. CDR1 and CDR2 from the germline V gene are LNHDA and SQIVND (reference sequence). CDR3 in amino acids: CASSIALSGPHEQFF. The CDR3 coding sequence is TGTGCCAGTAGTATAGCTCTGAGCGGACCCCATGAGCAGTTCTTC.

This chain connects TRBV9 to TRBJ1-5, with 7 bases aligning to TRBD1. Germline V gene data show CDR1 as SGDLS and CDR2 as YYNGEE. This CDR3 spans 17 amino acids. After removal of 4 bases from V and 9 bases from J, the junction contained 19 bases not matched to a gene. The CDR3 nucleotides read TGTGCCAGCAGCCCCTCGGAAGTGGGGGACAGTCATTTGCCCCAGCATTTT. Translation: CASSPSEVGDSHLPQHF.

The rearrangement joins TRBV5-6 to TRBJ2-1; tentative D call: TRBD1 (6 bases). The CDR3 is 14 amino acids. Germline CDR1 and CDR2: SGHDT and YYEEEE. V lost 0 bases to trimming and J lost 5 bases, with 9 bases between them. The CDR3 DNA follows: TGTGCCAGCAGCTTGGGAGGGGGTGACAATGAGCAGTTCTTC. Translated: CASSLGGGDNEQFF.

Comment on this clone: The same CDR3 arises from other DNA sequences in this sample as well. The CDR3 sequence is CASRQGMNTEAFF. The CDR3 region has the DNA TGTGCCAGCAGACAGGGGATGAACACTGAAGCTTTCTTT. V usage is TRBV6-6 and J usage is TRBJ1-1; TRBD1 matches 7 bases. Germline V CDR1 and CDR2: MNHNY, SVGAGI (reference sequence). With 6 bases clipped from V and 0 bases from J, the junction kept 1 base outside the gene matches. The CDR3 has 13 amino acids.